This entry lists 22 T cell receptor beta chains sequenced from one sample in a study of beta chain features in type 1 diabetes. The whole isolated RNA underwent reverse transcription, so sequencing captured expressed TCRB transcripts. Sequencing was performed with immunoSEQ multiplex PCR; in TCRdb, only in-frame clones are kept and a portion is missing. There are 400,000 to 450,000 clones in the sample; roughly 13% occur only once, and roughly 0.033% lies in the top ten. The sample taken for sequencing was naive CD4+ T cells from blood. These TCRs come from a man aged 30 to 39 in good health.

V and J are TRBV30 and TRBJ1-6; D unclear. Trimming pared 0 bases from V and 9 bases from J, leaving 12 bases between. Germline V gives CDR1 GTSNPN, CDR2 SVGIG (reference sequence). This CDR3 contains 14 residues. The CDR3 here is CAWSVRRVFSPLHF. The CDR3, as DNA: TGTGCCTGGAGTGTGAGGAGGGTTTTTTCACCCCTCCACTTT.

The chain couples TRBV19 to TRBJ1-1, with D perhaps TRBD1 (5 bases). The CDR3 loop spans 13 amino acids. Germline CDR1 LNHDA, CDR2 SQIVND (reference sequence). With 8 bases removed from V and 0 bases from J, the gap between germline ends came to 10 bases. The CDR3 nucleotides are TGTGCCAGTGGGGAAGGGGTGAACACTGAAGCTTTCTTT. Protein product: CASGEGVNTEAFF.

CDR3 protein: CASIGGGGTQYF. In DNA, the CDR3 is TGTGCCAGCATAGGGGGTGGCGGGACCCAGTACTTC. This chain links TRBV2 with TRBJ2-5, with D maybe TRBD1 (6 bases). V lost 7 bases, J lost 7 bases, and 13 bases lay in between. The CDR3 is 12 amino acids. The germline V gene encodes CDR1 SNHLY and CDR2 FYNNEI.

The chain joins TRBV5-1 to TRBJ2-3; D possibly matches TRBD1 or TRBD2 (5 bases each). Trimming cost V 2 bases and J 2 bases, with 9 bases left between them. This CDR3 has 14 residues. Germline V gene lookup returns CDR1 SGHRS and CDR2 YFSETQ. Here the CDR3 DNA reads TGCGCCAGCAGCTTCCGGGGCCCCACAGATACGCAGTATTTT. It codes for CASSFRGPTDTQYF.

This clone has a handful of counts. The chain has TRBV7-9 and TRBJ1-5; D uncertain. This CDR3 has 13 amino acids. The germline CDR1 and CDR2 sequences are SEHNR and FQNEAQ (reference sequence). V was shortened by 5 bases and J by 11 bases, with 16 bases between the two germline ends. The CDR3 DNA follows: TGTGCCAGCAGCCCCGGTGGGAGATCAGCCCAGCATTTT. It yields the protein CASSPGGRSAQHF. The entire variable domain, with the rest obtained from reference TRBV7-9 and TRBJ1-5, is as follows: DTGVSQNPRHKITKRGQNVTFRCDPISEHNRLYWYRQTLGQGPEFLTYFQNEAQLEKSRLLSDRFSAERPKGSFSTLEIQRTEQGDSAMYLCASSPGGRSAQHFGDGTRLSIL.

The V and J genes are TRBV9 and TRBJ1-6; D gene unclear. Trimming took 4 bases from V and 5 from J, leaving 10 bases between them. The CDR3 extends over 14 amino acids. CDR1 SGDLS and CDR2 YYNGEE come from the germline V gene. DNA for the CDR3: TGTGCCAGCAGCTCAAAAATCGATAATTCACCCCTCCACTTT. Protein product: CASSSKIDNSPLHF.

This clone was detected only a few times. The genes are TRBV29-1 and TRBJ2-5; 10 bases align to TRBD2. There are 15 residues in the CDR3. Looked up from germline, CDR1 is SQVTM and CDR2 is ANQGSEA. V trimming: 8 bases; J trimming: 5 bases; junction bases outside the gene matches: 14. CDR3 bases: TGCAGCCTGAGAGAGAGCGGGGGGGCCGGTGAGACCCAGTACTTC. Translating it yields CSLRESGGAGETQYF.

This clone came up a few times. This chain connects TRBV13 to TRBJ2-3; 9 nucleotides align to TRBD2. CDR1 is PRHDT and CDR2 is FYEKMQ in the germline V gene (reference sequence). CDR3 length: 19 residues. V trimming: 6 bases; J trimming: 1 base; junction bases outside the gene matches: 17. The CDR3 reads CASSSTGLAGGYRTDTQYF. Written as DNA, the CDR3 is TGTGCCAGCAGTTCAACGGGTCTGGCGGGGGGGTATCGCACAGATACGCAGTATTTT.

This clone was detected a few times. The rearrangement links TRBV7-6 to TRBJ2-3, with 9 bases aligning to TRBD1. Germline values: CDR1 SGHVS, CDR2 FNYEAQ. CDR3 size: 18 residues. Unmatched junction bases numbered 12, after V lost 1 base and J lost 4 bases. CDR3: CASSLVLRQGVRADTQYF. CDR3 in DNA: TGTGCCAGCAGCTTAGTGCTCCGACAGGGGGTGCGGGCAGATACGCAGTATTTT.

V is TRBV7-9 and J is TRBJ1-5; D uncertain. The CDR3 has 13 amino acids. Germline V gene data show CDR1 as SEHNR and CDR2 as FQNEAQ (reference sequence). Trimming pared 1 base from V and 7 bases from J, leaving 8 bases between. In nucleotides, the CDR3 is TGTGCCAGCAGCTTAGAGACGGGCCAGCCCCAGCATTTT. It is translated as CASSLETGQPQHF. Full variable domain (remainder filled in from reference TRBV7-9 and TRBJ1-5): DTGVSQNPRHKITKRGQNVTFRCDPISEHNRLYWYRQTLGQGPEFLTYFQNEAQLEKSRLLSDRFSAERPKGSFSTLEIQRTEQGDSAMYLCASSLETGQPQHFGDGTRLSIL.

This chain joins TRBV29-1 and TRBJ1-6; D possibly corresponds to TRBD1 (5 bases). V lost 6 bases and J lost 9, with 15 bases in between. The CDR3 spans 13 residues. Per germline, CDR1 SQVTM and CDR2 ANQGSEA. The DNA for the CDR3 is TGCAGCGTAGCCCAGGGAGTCGGTTCACCCCTCCACTTT. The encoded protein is CSVAQGVGSPLHF.

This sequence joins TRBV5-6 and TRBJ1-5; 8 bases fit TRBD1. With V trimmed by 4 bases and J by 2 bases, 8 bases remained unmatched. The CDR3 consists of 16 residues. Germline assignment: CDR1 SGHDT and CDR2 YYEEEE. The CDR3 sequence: CASSIQGAGGNQPQHF. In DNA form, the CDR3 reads TGTGCCAGCAGCATCCAGGGGGCTGGTGGCAATCAGCCCCAGCATTTT.

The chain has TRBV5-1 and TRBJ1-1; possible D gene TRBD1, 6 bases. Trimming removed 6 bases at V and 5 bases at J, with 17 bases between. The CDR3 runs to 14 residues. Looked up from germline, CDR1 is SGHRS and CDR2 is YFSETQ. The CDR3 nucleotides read TGCGCCAGCACCAACAGGGTTTTGGGGACTGAAGCTTTCTTT. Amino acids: CASTNRVLGTEAFF.

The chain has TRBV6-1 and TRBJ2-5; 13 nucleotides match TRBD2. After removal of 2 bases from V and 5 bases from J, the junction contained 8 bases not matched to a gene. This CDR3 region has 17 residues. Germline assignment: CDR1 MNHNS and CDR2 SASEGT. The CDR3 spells CASSERPLAGGRETQYF. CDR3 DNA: TGTGCCAGCAGTGAACGCCCACTAGCGGGGGGGCGGGAGACCCAGTACTTC.

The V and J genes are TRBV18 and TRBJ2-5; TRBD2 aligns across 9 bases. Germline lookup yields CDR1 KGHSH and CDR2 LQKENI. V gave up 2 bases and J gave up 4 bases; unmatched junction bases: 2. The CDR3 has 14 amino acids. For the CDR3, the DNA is TGTGCCAGCTCACCAAGGACTAGCGCAGAGACCCAGTACTTC. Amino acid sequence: CASSPRTSAETQYF.

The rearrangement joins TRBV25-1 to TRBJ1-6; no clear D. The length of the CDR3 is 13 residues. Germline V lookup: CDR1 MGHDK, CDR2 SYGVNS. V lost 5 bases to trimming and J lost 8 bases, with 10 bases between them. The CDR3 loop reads CASSPKTYSPLHF. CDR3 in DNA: TGTGCCAGCAGTCCAAAGACCTATTCACCCCTCCACTTT.

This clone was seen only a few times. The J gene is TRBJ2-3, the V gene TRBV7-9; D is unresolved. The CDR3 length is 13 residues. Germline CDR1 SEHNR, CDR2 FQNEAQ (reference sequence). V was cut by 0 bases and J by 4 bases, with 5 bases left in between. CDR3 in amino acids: CASSLASADTQYF. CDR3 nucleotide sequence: TGTGCCAGCAGCTTAGCGTCGGCAGATACGCAGTATTTT.

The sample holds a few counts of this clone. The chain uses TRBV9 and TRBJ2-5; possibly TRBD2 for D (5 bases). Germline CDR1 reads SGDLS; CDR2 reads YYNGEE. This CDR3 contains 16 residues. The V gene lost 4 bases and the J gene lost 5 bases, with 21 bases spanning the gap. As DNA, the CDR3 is TGTGCCAGCAGCCCTTCGGACTCCACGTTGGGGGAGACCCAGTACTTC. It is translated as CASSPSDSTLGETQYF.

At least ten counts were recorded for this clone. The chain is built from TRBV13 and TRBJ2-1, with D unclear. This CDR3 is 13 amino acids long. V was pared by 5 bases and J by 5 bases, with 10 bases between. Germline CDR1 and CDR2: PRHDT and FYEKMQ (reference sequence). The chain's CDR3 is CASSPDHDNEQFF. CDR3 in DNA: TGTGCCAGCAGCCCGGACCACGACAATGAGCAGTTCTTC.

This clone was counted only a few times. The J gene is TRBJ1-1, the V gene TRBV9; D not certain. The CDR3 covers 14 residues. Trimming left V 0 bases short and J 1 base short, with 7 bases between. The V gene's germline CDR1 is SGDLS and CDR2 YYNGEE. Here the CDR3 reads CASSVVVQNTEAFF. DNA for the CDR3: TGTGCCAGCAGCGTAGTAGTACAGAACACTGAAGCTTTCTTT.

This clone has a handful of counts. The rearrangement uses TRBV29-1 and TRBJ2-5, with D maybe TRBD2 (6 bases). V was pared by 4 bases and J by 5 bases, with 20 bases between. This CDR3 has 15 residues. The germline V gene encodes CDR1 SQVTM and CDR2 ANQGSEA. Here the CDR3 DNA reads TGCAGCGTTGTAGGGACCCGGAGTGGGGGGGAGACCCAGTACTTC. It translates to CSVVGTRSGGETQYF.

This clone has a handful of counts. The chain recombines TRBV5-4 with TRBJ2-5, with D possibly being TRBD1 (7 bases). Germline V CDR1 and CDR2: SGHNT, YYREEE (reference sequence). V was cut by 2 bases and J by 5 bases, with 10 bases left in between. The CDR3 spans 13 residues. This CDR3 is CASSFRGEETQYF. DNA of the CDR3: TGTGCCAGCAGCTTCAGGGGGGAGGAGACCCAGTACTTC. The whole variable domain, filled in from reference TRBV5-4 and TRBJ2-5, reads ETGVTQSPTHLIKTRGQQVTLRCSSQSGHNTVSWYQQALGQGPQFIFQYYREEENGRGNFPPRFSGLQFPNYSSELNVNALELDDSALYLCASSFRGEETQYFGPGTRLLVL.